This T cell receptor beta chain originates from a study of blood T cell repertoires in COVID-19. About the study: Acute and convalescent COVID-19 specimens originated in the United States, Italy and Spain. T cells, B-cell-depleted T cells, or PBMCs provided the cDNA or gDNA that served as material.

Per the original data handling: Amplification with reference gene primers provided the estimates of nucleated cell counts. Measured with immunoSEQ multiplex PCR; TCRdb has only the in-frame clones, and not every one. The V and J calls and the clone size are those of that table, but D and trimming were determined from the DNA. The data show about 670,000 clones, with 85% to 90% seen just once and over 0.2% held by the top ten. With V trimmed by 4 bases and J by 2 bases, 3 bases remained unmatched. The CDR3 sequence is 14 residues long. Looked up from germline, CDR1 is SNHLY and CDR2 is FYNNEI. Note on this clone: The same CDR3 is also encoded by other DNA sequences in this sample.

This chain uses TRBV2 with TRBJ1-2; 8 nucleotides line up with TRBD1. This clonotype was sampled from a woman younger than 30 with acute or convalescent COVID-19. Source material: peripheral blood. The CDR3 DNA follows: TGTGCCAGCAGTGGACAGGGGCTAAACTATGGCTACACCTTC. Protein product: CASSGQGLNYGYTF.